This TCR beta chain was sequenced during a study of T cell responses to AZD1222 COVID-19 vaccine. Clones were read by immunoSEQ multiplex PCR, and TCRdb kept only the in-frame ones, dropping some. The sample lists 240,000 or so clones, over 85% occurring once. This CDR3 spans 13 amino acids. The V and J ends lost 6 bases and 3 bases respectively, with 8 bases between them. Germline V gene lookup returns CDR1 SNHLY and CDR2 FYNNEI. This clone was observed once. The genes are TRBV2 and TRBJ2-2; no firm D call. The sample in question was peripheral blood, obtained on day 0 of AZD1222 vaccination. This TCR was recovered from an adult in good health. The CDR3 sequence: CASSPGYTGELFF. The CDR3 coding sequence is TGTGCCAGCAGCCCCGGGTACACCGGGGAGCTGTTTTTT.